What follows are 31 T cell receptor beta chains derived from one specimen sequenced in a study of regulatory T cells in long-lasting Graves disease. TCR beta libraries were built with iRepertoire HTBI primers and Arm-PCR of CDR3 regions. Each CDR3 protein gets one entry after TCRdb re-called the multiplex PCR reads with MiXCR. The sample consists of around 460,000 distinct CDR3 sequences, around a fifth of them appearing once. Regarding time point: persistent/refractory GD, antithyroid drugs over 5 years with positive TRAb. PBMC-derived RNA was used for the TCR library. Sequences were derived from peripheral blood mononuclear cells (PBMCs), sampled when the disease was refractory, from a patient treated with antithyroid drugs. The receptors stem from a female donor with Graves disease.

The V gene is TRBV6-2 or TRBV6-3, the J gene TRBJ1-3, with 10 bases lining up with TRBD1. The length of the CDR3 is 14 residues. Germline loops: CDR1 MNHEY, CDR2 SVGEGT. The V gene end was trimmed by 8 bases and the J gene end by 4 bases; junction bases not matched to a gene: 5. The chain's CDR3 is CASVGQGEGNTIYF. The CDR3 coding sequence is TGTGCCAGCGTTGGACAGGGGGAGGGAAACACCATATATTTT.

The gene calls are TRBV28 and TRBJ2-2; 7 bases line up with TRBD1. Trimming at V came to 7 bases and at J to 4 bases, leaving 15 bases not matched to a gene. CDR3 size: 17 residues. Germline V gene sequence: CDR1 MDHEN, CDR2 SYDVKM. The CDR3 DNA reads TGTGCCAGCACCCAGGGGGAAGGGGTGGCAGGCACCGGGGAGCTGTTTTTT. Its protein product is CASTQGEGVAGTGELFF. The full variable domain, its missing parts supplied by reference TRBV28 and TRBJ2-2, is DVKVTQSSRYLVKRTGEKVFLECVQDMDHENMFWYRQDPGLGLRLIYFSYDVKMKEKGDIPEGYSVSREKKERFSLILESASTNQTSMYLCASTQGEGVAGTGELFFGEGSRLTVL.

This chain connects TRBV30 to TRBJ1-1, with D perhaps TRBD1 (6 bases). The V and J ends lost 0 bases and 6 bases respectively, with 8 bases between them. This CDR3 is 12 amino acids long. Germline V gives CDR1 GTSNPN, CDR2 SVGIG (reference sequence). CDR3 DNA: TGTGCCTGGAGTGTACAGGGTCCTGAAGCTTTCTTT. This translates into CAWSVQGPEAFF.

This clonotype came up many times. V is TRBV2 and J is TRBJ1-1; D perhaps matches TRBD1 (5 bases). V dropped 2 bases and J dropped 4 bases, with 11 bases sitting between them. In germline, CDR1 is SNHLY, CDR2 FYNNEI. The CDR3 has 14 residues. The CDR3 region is CASSERGGTTEAFF. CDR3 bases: TGTGCCAGCAGTGAAAGGGGAGGGACCACTGAAGCTTTCTTT.

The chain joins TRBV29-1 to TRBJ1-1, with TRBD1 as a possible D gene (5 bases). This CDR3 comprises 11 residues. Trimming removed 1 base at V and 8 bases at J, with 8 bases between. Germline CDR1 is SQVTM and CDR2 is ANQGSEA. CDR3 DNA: TGCAGCGTTGAAGTGGGGGGGGAAGCTTTCTTT. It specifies CSVEVGGEAFF.

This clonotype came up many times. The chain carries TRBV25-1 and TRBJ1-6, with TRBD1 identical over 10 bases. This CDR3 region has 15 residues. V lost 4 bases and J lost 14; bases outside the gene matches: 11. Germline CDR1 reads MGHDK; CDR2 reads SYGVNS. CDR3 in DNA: TGTGCCAGCAGTGGCCCCGGGACAGGGGTTTTATCCCTCCACTTT. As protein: CASSGPGTGVLSLHF.

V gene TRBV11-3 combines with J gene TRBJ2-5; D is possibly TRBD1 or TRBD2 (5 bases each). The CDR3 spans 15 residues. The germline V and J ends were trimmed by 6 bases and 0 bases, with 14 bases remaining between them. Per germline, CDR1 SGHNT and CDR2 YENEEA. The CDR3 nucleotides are TGTGCCAGCAGTCCGATGGGGGTTAACCAAGAGACCCAGTACTTC. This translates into CASSPMGVNQETQYF.

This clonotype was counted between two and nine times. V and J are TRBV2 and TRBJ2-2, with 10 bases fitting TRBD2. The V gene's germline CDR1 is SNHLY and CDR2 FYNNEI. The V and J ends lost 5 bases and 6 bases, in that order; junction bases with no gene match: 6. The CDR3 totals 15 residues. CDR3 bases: TGTGCCAGCAGTCGGGAGCGGGGGGGCGCCGGGGAGCTGTTTTTT. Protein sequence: CASSRERGGAGELFF.

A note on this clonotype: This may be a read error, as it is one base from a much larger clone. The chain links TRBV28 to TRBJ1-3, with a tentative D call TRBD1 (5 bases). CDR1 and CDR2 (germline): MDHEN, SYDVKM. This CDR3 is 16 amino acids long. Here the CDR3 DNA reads TGTGCCAGCAGAGGGGCCGACAGCATCTCTAGAAACACCATATATTTT. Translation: CASRGADSISRNTIYF.

The CDR3 loop is CASSQRLAGDQETQYF. DNA of the CDR3: TGCGCCAGCAGCCAAAGGCTAGCGGGAGACCAAGAGACCCAGTACTTC. The chain carries TRBV5-1 and TRBJ2-5, with 10 positions matching TRBD2. The trim removed 4 bases at V and 0 bases at J, leaving 6 bases unmatched. Germline values: CDR1 SGHRS, CDR2 YFSETQ. The CDR3 sequence is 16 residues long.

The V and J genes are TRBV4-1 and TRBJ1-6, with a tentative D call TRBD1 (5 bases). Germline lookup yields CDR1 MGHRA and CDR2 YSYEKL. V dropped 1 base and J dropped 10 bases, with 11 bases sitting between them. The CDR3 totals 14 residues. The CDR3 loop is CASSQVGAGSPLHF. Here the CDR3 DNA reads TGCGCCAGCAGCCAAGTTGGGGCCGGCTCACCCCTCCACTTT.

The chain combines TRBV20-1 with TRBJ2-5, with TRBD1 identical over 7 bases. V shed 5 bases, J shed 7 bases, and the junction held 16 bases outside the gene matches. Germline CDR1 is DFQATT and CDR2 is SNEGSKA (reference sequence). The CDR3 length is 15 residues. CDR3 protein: CSALRYRGNVGTQYF. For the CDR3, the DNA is TGCAGTGCTTTGCGATACAGGGGAAATGTCGGGACCCAGTACTTC.

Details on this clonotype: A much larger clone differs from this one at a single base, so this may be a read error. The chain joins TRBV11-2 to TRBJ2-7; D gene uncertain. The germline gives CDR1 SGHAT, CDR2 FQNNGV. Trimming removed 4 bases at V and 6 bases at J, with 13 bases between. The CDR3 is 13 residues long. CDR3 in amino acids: CASSSSLAGEQYF. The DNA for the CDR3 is TGTGCCAGCAGCTCAAGCTTGGCTGGCGAGCAGTACTTC. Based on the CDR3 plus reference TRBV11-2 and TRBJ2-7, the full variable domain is EAGVAQSPRYKIIEKRQSVAFWCNPISGHATLYWYQQILGQGPKLLIQFQNNGVVDDSQLPKDRFSAERLKGVDSTLKIQPAKLEDSAVYLCASSSSLAGEQYFGPGTRLTVT.

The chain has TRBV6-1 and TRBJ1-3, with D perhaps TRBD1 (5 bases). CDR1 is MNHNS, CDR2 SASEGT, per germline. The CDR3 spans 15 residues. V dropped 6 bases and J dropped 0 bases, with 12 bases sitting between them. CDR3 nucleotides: TGTGCCAGCAGCCGGGGACCGAGCTCTGGAAACACCATATATTTT. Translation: CASSRGPSSGNTIYF.

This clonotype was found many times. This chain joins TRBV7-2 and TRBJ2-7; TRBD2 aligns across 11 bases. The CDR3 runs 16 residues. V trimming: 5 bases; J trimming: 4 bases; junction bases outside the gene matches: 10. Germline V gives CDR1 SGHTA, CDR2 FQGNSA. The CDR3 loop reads CASSPGYASGRYEQYF. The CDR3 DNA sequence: TGTGCCAGCAGCCCTGGTTACGCTAGCGGGAGGTACGAGCAGTACTTC.

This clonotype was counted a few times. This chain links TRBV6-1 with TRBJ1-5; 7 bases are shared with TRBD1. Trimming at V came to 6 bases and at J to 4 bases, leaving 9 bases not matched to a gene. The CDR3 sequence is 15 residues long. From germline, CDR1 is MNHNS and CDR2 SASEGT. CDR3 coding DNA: TGTGCCAGCAGCCCACAGGGGAGAAGTAATCAGCCCCAGCATTTT. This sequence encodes CASSPQGRSNQPQHF.

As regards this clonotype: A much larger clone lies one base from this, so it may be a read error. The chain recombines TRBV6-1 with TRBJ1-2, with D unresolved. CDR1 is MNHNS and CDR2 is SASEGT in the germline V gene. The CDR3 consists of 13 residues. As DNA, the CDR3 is TGTGCCAGCAGCTACACTCGACCGGGTGGCTGCACCTTC. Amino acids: CASSYTRPGGCTF.

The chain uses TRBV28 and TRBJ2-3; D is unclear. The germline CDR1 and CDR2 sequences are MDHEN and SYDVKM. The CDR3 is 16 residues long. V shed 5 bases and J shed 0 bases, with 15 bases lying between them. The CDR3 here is CASSILDNPSTDTQYF. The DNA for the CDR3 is TGTGCCAGCAGTATCCTCGACAACCCTAGCACAGATACGCAGTATTTT. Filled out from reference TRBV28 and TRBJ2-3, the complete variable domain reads DVKVTQSSRYLVKRTGEKVFLECVQDMDHENMFWYRQDPGLGLRLIYFSYDVKMKEKGDIPEGYSVSREKKERFSLILESASTNQTSMYLCASSILDNPSTDTQYFGPGTRLTVL.

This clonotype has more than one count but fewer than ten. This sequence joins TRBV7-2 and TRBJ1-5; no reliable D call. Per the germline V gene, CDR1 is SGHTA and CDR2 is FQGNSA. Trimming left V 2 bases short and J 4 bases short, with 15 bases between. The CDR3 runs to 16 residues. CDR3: CASSLSHQAFNQPQHF. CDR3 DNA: TGTGCCAGCAGCTTATCCCACCAAGCCTTTAATCAGCCCCAGCATTTT.

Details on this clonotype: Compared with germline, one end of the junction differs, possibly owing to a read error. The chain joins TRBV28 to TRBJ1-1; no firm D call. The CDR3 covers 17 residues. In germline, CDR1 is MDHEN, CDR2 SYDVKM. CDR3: CASSFPFRTFRRTGAFF. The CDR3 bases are TGTGCCAGCAGTTTCCCCTTCAGAACATTCCGGAGGACTGGAGCTTTCTTT.

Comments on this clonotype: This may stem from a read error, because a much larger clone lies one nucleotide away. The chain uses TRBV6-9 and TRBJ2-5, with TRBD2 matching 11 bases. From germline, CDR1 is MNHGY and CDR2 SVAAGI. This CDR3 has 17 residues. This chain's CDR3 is CVSSFRLAGPDQETQYF. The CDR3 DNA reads TGTGTCAGCAGTTTCCGACTAGCGGGGCCGGACCAAGAGACCCAGTACTTC.

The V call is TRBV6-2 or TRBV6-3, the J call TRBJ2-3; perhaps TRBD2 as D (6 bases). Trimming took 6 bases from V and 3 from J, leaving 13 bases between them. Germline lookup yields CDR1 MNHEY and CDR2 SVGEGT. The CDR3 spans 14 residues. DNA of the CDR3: TGTGCCAGCAGCCCGTACGGAGGGACAGATACGCAGTATTTT. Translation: CASSPYGGTDTQYF.

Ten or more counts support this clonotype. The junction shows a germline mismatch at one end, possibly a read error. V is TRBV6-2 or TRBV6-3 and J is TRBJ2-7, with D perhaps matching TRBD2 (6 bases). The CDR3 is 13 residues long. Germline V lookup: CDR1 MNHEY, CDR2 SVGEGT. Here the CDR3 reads CASSSSIADGRLF. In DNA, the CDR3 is TGTGCCAGCAGTTCCTCGATAGCGGACGGCCGTTTATTC.

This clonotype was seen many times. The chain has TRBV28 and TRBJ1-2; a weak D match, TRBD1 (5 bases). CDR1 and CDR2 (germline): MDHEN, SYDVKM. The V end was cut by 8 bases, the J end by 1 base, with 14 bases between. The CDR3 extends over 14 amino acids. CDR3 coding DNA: TGTGCCAGCGTATCACTCGGGGGTAACTATGGCTACACCTTC. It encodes CASVSLGGNYGYTF.

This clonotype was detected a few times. CDR3 residues: CASSLGDRRRSGNTIYF. As DNA, the CDR3 is TGTGCCAGCAGCTTAGGCGACCGGCGGCGCTCTGGAAACACCATATATTTT. V gene TRBV11-2 combines with J gene TRBJ1-3; no reliable D call. The V end lost 1 base, the J end lost 0 bases, and 13 bases lay between the germline ends. The CDR3 extends over 17 amino acids. CDR1 SGHAT and CDR2 FQNNGV come from the germline V gene.

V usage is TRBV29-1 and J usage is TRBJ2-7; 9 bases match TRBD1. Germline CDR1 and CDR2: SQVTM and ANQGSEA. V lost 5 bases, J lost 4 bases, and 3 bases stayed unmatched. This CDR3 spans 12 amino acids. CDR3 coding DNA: TGCAGCGTTCCGGGACAGGGATACGAGCAGTACTTC. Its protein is CSVPGQGYEQYF.

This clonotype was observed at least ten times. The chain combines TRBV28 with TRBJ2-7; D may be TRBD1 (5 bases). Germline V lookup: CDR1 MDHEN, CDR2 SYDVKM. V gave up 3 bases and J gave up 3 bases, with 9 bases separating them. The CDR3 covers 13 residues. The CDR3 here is CASSFRGNYEQYF. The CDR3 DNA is TGTGCCAGCAGTTTTAGGGGAAACTACGAGCAGTACTTC.

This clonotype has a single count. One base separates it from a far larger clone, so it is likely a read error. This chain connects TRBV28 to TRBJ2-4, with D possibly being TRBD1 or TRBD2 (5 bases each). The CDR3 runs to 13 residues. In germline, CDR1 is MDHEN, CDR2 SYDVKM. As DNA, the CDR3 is TGTGCCAGCAGGGGGCCGGCTAGCTATGGCCACACCTTC. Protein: CASRGPASYGHTF. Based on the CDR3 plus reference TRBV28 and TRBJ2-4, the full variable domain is DVKVTQSSRYLVKRTGEKVFLECVQDMDHENMFWYRQDPGLGLRLIYFSYDVKMKEKGDIPEGYSVSREKKERFSLILESASTNQTSMYLCASRGPASYGHTFGAGTRLSVL.

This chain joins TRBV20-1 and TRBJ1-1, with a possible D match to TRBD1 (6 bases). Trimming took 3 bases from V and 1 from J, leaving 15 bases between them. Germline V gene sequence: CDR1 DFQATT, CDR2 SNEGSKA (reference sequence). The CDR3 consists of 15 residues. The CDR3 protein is CSASQNRVRNTEAFF. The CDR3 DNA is TGCAGTGCTAGCCAGAACAGGGTTCGGAACACTGAAGCTTTCTTT.

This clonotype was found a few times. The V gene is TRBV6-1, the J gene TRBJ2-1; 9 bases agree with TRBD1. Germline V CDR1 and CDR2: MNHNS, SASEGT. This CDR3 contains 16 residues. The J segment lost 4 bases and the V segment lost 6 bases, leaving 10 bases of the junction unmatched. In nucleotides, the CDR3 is TGTGCCAGCAGCGCCGGGACAGGGAAGATTTACAATGAGCAGTTCTTC. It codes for CASSAGTGKIYNEQFF.

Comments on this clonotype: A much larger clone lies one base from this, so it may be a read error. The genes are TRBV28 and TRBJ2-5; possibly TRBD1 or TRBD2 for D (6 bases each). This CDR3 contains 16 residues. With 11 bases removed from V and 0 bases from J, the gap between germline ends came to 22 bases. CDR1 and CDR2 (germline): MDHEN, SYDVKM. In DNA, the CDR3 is TGTGCCGGCAAACCGTATAGGGGGGTGCACCAAGAGACCCAGTACTTC. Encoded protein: CAGKPYRGVHQETQYF.